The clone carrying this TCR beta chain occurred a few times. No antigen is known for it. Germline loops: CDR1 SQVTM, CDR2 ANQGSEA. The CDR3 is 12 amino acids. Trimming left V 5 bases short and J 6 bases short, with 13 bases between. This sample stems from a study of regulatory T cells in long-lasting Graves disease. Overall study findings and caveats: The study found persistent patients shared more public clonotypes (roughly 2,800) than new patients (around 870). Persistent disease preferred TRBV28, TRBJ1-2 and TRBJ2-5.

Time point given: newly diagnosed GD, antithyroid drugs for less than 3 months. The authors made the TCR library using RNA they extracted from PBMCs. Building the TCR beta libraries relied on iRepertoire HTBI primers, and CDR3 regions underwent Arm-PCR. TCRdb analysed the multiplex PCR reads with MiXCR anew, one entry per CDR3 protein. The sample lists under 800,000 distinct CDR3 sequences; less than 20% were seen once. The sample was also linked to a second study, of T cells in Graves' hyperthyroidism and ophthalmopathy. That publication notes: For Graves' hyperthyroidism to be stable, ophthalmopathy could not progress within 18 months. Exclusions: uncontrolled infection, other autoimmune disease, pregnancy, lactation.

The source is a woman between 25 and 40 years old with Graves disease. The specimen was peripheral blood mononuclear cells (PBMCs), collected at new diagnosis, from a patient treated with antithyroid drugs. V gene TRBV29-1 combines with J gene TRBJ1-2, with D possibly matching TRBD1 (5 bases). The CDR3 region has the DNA TGCAGCGTTTCGTCGGCAGGGAATGGCTACACCTTC. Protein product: CSVSSAGNGYTF.